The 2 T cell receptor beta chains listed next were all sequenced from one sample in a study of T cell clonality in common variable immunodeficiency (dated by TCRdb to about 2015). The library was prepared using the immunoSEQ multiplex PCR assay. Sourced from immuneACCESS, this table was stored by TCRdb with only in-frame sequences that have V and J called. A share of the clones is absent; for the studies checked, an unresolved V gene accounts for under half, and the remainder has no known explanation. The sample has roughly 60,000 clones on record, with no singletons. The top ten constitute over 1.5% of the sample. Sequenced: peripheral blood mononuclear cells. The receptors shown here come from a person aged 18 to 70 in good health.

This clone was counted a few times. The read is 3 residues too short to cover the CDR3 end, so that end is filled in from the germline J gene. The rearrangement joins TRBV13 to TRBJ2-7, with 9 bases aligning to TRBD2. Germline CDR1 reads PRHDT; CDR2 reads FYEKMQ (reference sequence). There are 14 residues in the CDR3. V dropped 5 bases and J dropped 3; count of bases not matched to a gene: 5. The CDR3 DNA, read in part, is TGTGCCAGCAGCCGAAGACTAGCGGTCTACGAG. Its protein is CASSRRLAVYE. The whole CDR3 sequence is CASSRRLAVYEQYF.

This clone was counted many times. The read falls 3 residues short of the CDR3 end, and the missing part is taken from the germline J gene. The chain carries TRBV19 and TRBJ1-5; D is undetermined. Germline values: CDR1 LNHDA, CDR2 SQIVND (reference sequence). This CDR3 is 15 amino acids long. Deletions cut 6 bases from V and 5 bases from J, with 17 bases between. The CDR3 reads CASRPQGRLDQPQHF. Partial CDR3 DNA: TGTGCCAGTAGACCCCAAGGCAGGTTGGATCAGCCC. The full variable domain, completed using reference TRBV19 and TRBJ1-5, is DGGITQSPKYLFRKEGQNVTLSCEQNLNHDAMYWYRQDPGQGLRLIYYSQIVNDFQKGDIAEGYSVSREKKESFPLTVTSAQKNPTAFYLCASRPQGRLDQPQHFGDGTRLSIL.